This T cell receptor (beta chain) was identified during a study of shared clonotypes between healthy human individuals (dated by TCRdb to the early 2020s). As for the study more broadly: Three men and a couple of women, aged 18 to 49 years, made up the cohort. To estimate repertoire size and how much clonotype sharing occurs between individuals, the study deeply sequenced the blood TCR repertoires of several healthy adults. Libraries were prepared and TCR repertoires were sequenced by different laboratories using diverse techniques, in order to increase sequencing depth and limit assay-specific biases. Leukapheresis yielded between about 0.8 and 9.5 billion PBMCs per donor.

From its cysteine to its phenylalanine, the CDR3 spans 17 amino acids. The sequence is cut down to CDR3 DNA, 51 bases in frame from base 1. V is reduced by 4 bases and J by 4 bases, leaving a spacing of 19 bases between them. The germline V gene gives CDR1 as SGHTA and CDR2 as FQGNSA. Note on this clone: No antigen is known for it. Base qualities are not provided; no much larger clone lies one nucleotide away.

Points the paper makes about the study in general: The genetic and exposure-history diversity represented was limited by the small number of donors. Sampling was restricted to blood, and TCR repertoires in tissue are likely to differ from TCR repertoires in blood. Pairwise subsampling led to the expectation that sequencing depth would affect the degree of clonotype sharing among donors.

Using the deep immunoSEQ assay, TCR CDR3 regions were amplified from genomic DNA by multiplex PCR. Extracted genomic DNA from each cell subset was distributed evenly across all wells of several immunoSEQ 96-well plates, and each plate was treated as a replicate. For unsorted PBMC, each replicate PCR was loaded with roughly 330 ng genomic DNA, equivalent to about 30,000 T cell genomes. Ten immunoSEQ deep assay plates were used to sequence the unsorted PBMC genomic DNA. Purified libraries were quantified with a Qubit 3.0 fluorometer, sized on a Bioanalyzer 2100, and re-quantified with the KAPA Library Quantification kit. A separate single-read 150-cycle Illumina NextSeq 550 flow cell was used to sequence each immunoSEQ 96-well plate. The published analysis was carried out like this. Because only junctional sequences without quality scores were contained in the immunoSEQ output, filtering matching that applied to full-length reads could not be performed. To assign V/J genes and CDR3, sequences were annotated against IMGT germline references using PyIR, a Python wrapper for IgBLAST v1.9. Reads were filtered out if the reads had weak V/J assignments (E-value above 1e-6), no CDR3, stop codons, out-of-frame junctions, or ambiguous translated residues. V3J clonotypes were defined as sequences sharing an identical inferred V gene, J gene, and CDR3 amino acid sequence. The percentage overlap between two repertoires was calculated by dividing the number of shared unique clonotypes by the size of the smaller repertoire. Richness of each repertoire was evaluated using RTK rarefaction, the Chao1 estimator, and Recon v2.1 estimates of unobserved clonotypes. In TCRdb, the immuneACCESS table is reduced to in-frame sequences with V and J assigned. These tables do not hold every clone; where another copy was compared, an unresolved V gene accounts for under half, and the others remain unexplained. The D gene and trimming were derived from the DNA, and the V and J assignments and clone size from that table. The sample data list more than 450,000 clones, and more than 65% of these were observed just once. Jointly, the top ten make up 10% to 15% of the sample.

The donors were healthy, HIV-negative adults with no recently reported acute infections or vaccinations. All donors were Caucasian adults living in Nashville, Tennessee, USA. For unsorted samples, tens of millions of PBMCs were counted and genomic DNA was extracted with the QIAamp DNA Blood Mini kit. Blood was collected by leukapheresis, and PBMCs were isolated by Ficoll-Histopaque density gradient centrifugation and then cryopreserved in liquid nitrogen vapor phase. This TCR came from a woman aged 40 to 50 in good health. Some clones in this sample may be carry-over from other donors' samples. This sequence uses TRBV7-2 and TRBJ2-2, with a tentative D gene TRBD2 over 5 matching bases. The sequencing sample was made of PBMCs. The DNA is as follows: TGTGCCAGCAGCTCACCTCCGTCGGGGTATGTCACCGGGGAGCTGTTTTTT. This sequence encodes CASSSPPSGYVTGELFF.